Each of the 25 T cell receptor beta chains below was sequenced from the same sample in a study of blood T cell repertoires in COVID-19. Using immunoSEQ multiplex PCR, the repertoire was profiled, and TCRdb retains in-frame clones only, with some absent. Of fewer than 700,000 clones detected, approximately 88% appear once; the ten largest clones hold roughly 8%. The sample taken for sequencing was peripheral blood. The receptor set was obtained from a woman aged 45 to 65 with COVID-19, enrolled during active disease.

The chain combines TRBV21-1 with TRBJ2-1; TRBD2, as called in the table, went unchecked against the DNA. TRBV21-1 is classified as a pseudogene. This CDR3 region has 17 residues. The chain's CDR3 is CASSPSVGQGRGNEQFF. Written as DNA, the CDR3 is TGTGCCAGCAGCCCATCTGTTGGGCAGGGGAGGGGGAATGAGCAGTTCTTC.

The chain employs TRBV2 and TRBJ2-1, with 7 bases aligning to TRBD2. J gave up 0 bases and V 6 bases, and 5 bases lay outside the gene matches. The germline V gene has CDR1 SNHLY and CDR2 FYNNEI. There are 15 residues in the CDR3. As DNA, the CDR3 is TGTGCCAGCAGGGGAGCGGGGAGCTCCTACAATGAGCAGTTCTTC. It encodes CASRGAGSSYNEQFF.

V usage is TRBV5-4 and J usage is TRBJ2-7; possibly TRBD2 for D (6 bases). Germline V gene data show CDR1 as SGHNT and CDR2 as YYREEE (reference sequence). The CDR3 extends over 16 amino acids. Trimming left V 4 bases short and J 3 bases short, with 20 bases between. The CDR3 reads CASSPTPGTGLYEQYF. As DNA, the CDR3 is TGTGCCAGCAGCCCCACGCCCGGGACTGGCCTCTACGAGCAGTACTTC.

This sequence joins TRBV4-1 and TRBJ2-3; 9 positions match TRBD1. The trim removed 4 bases at V and 3 bases at J, leaving 8 bases unmatched. Germline CDR1 is MGHRA and CDR2 is YSYEKL. This CDR3 has 16 residues. CDR3 in amino acids: CASSLQTGGRTDTQYF. For the CDR3, the DNA is TGCGCCAGCAGCCTCCAGACAGGGGGTCGTACAGATACGCAGTATTTT.

This clone was seen just once. CDR3 protein: CASSQVSLPEIGSKNIQYF. The DNA for the CDR3 is TGTGCCAGCAGCCAAGTCAGTCTCCCAGAGATCGGGTCCAAAAACATTCAGTACTTC. The chain carries TRBV3-1 (or the pseudogene TRBV3-2) and TRBJ2-4, with D unclear. The CDR3 is 19 residues long. V lost 1 base and J 2 bases, leaving 21 bases between the germline ends. Germline CDR1 and CDR2: LGHDT and YNNKEL (reference sequence).

This clone has just one count. The genes are TRBV4-1 and TRBJ2-7, with 8 nucleotides matching TRBD1. Germline loops: CDR1 MGHRA, CDR2 YSYEKL. After removal of 0 bases from V and 9 bases from J, the junction contained 10 bases not matched to a gene. The CDR3 is 15 residues long. This CDR3 reads CASSQDPGQALGQYF. The CDR3 bases are TGCGCCAGCAGCCAAGATCCGGGACAGGCCTTGGGGCAGTACTTC.

The chain uses TRBV27 and TRBJ2-6, with 9 bases matching TRBD1. The germline V gene has CDR1 MNHEY and CDR2 SMNVEV (reference sequence). CDR3 length equals 15 residues. The J segment lost 8 bases and the V segment lost 4 bases, leaving 6 bases of the junction unmatched. The CDR3 DNA sequence: TGTGCCAGCAGTTCCCTGGGACAGGGATCCAACGTCCTGACTTTC. It translates to CASSSLGQGSNVLTF. The full variable domain, completed using reference TRBV27 and TRBJ2-6, is EAQVTQNPRYLITVTGKKLTVTCSQNMNHEYMSWYRQDPGLGLRQIYYSMNVEVTDKGDVPEGYKVSRKEKRNFPLILESPSPNQTSLYFCASSSLGQGSNVLTFGAGSRLTVL.

This clone was seen more than once but under ten times. The gene calls are TRBV5-8 and TRBJ1-1, with 8 nucleotides matching TRBD1. From germline, CDR1 is SGHTS and CDR2 YDEGEE. Trimming removed 6 bases from V and 3 bases from J; junction bases left unmatched: 16. This CDR3 has 17 residues. CDR3 amino acids: CASTPSWGTGPYTEAFF. The DNA of the CDR3 is TGTGCCAGCACCCCCTCGTGGGGGACAGGCCCCTACACTGAAGCTTTCTTT.

The chain is built from TRBV2 and TRBJ2-2, with TRBD2 matching over 8 bases. The CDR3 loop spans 13 amino acids. J was trimmed by 9 bases and V by 5 bases; bases with no gene match: 5. Germline loops: CDR1 SNHLY, CDR2 FYNNEI. The CDR3 DNA reads as TGTGCCAGCAGTATGCCGGGGGGGAGGGAGCTGTTTTTT. It codes for CASSMPGGRELFF.

This clone was recorded only once. The V gene is TRBV19, the J gene TRBJ1-6; D remains unclear. The CDR3 is 14 amino acids. Per the germline V gene, CDR1 is LNHDA and CDR2 is SQIVND (reference sequence). V dropped 3 bases and J dropped 7 bases, with 10 bases sitting between them. DNA of the CDR3: TGTGCCAGTAGTATTTTGACGGAGAATTCACCCCTCCACTTT. This sequence encodes CASSILTENSPLHF.

This rearrangement joins TRBV5-1 to TRBJ1-3, with TRBD1 as a possible D gene (6 bases). From germline, CDR1 is SGHRS and CDR2 YFSETQ. V was cut by 5 bases and J by 9 bases, with 12 bases left in between. The CDR3 spans 12 residues. CDR3 bases: TGCGCCAGCAGGGGCACAGGGAGCACCATATATTTT. Translated, it gives CASRGTGSTIYF.

This sequence joins TRBV19 and TRBJ2-3; D is unresolved. This CDR3 contains 13 residues. Germline CDR1 reads LNHDA; CDR2 reads SQIVND (reference sequence). Trimming cost V 3 bases and J 2 bases, with 6 bases left between them. CDR3 residues: CASSMSYTDTQYF. DNA for the CDR3: TGTGCCAGTAGTATGAGCTACACAGATACGCAGTATTTT.

The chain couples TRBV30 to TRBJ2-3; 8 bases are a match to TRBD2. Germline loops: CDR1 GTSNPN, CDR2 SVGIG (reference sequence). The CDR3 runs 12 residues. V was pared by 6 bases and J by 9 bases, with 8 bases of the junction left unmatched. DNA for the CDR3: TGTGCCTGCACAACCTTAGCGGGGACGCAGTATTTT. It is translated as CACTTLAGTQYF.

The chain employs TRBV19 and TRBJ2-3; D not certain. Germline V lookup: CDR1 LNHDA, CDR2 SQIVND (reference sequence). The V and J ends lost 5 bases and 5 bases respectively, with 11 bases between them. The CDR3 length is 13 residues. This chain's CDR3 is CASSRDKQDTQYF. The CDR3 DNA reads as TGTGCCAGTAGTCGAGACAAGCAAGATACGCAGTATTTT. Together with reference TRBV19 and TRBJ2-3, the CDR3 gives the full variable domain: DGGITQSPKYLFRKEGQNVTLSCEQNLNHDAMYWYRQDPGQGLRLIYYSQIVNDFQKGDIAEGYSVSREKKESFPLTVTSAQKNPTAFYLCASSRDKQDTQYFGPGTRLTVL.

V and J are TRBV30 and TRBJ1-2; no clear D. The CDR3 spans 12 residues. Germline V gene data show CDR1 as GTSNPN and CDR2 as SVGIG (reference sequence). V was pared by 2 bases and J by 4 bases, with 8 bases between. The CDR3 reads CAWSSGAYGYTF. In DNA, the CDR3 is TGTGCCTGGAGTTCCGGTGCCTATGGCTACACCTTC.

The chain has TRBV3-1 (or the pseudogene TRBV3-2) and TRBJ1-2; D is uncertain. Trimming took off 4 bases at V and 7 bases at J, with 7 bases between the two ends. This CDR3 has 11 residues. Germline assignment: CDR1 LGHDT and CDR2 YNNKEL (reference sequence). The CDR3 DNA sequence: TGTGCCAGCAGCCGGCTCACTGGCTACACCTTC. It yields the protein CASSRLTGYTF.

The chain recombines TRBV10-3 with TRBJ1-2, with D possibly TRBD1 on 6 matching bases. Germline assignment: CDR1 ENHRY and CDR2 SYGVKD. This CDR3 has 19 residues. V was pared by 0 bases and J by 3 bases, with 23 bases between. In DNA, the CDR3 is TGTGCCATCAGTGAGTCCCGTTCAGACACCCGCGGGGGCGACTATGGCTACACCTTC. This translates into CAISESRSDTRGGDYGYTF.

This chain joins TRBV3-1 (or the pseudogene TRBV3-2) and TRBJ2-2, with a tentative D call TRBD1 (6 bases). The CDR3 is 18 residues long. V lost 4 bases to trimming and J lost 4 bases, with 22 bases between them. Germline V gene sequence: CDR1 LGHDT, CDR2 YNNKEL (reference sequence). CDR3 amino acids: CASSLLRGTVGGTGELFF. In DNA form, the CDR3 reads TGTGCCAGCAGCCTTCTTAGGGGGACCGTCGGTGGCACCGGGGAGCTGTTTTTT.

The chain has TRBV5-1 and TRBJ2-4; D remains unclear. V lost 1 base, J lost 3 bases, and 11 bases lay in between. Per the germline V gene, CDR1 is SGHRS and CDR2 is YFSETQ. This CDR3 contains 15 residues. The CDR3 sequence is CASSLTEQGKNIQYF. For the CDR3, the DNA is TGCGCCAGCAGCTTGACAGAGCAAGGCAAAAACATTCAGTACTTC.

The V gene is TRBV10-3, the J gene TRBJ2-7, with 9 bases that match TRBD1. Unmatched junction bases numbered 11, after V lost 10 bases and J lost 4 bases. Per the germline V gene, CDR1 is ENHRY and CDR2 is SYGVKD. This CDR3 spans 14 amino acids. CDR3 nucleotide sequence: TGTGCCACCCTGGGAGGGACAGGGTCTTACGAGCAGTACTTC. It yields the protein CATLGGTGSYEQYF.

The chain has TRBV5-5 and TRBJ2-7, with 10 bases that match TRBD1. The germline V gene has CDR1 SGHKS and CDR2 YYEKEE (reference sequence). Trimming at V came to 4 bases and at J to 4 bases, leaving 5 bases not matched to a gene. This CDR3 comprises 14 residues. DNA of the CDR3: TGTGCCAGCAGCCGGGACAGGGGCTATTACGAGCAGTACTTC. It translates to CASSRDRGYYEQYF.

This clone was picked up a small number of times. The CDR3 is CASSRSTVPPFF. The CDR3 region has the DNA TGTGCCAGCAGCCGGTCAACAGTTCCGCCGTTCTTC. This chain uses TRBV3-1 (or the pseudogene TRBV3-2) with TRBJ2-1, with unresolved D. The CDR3 totals 12 residues. V was clipped by 4 bases and J by 15 bases, with 16 bases between them. In germline, CDR1 is LGHDT, CDR2 YNNKEL (reference sequence).

The chain carries TRBV27 and TRBJ1-1; TRBD1 matches at 7 bases. CDR3 length: 14 amino acids. CDR1 and CDR2 (germline): MNHEY, SMNVEV (reference sequence). J lost 5 bases, V lost 6 bases, and 9 bases had no gene match. CDR3 bases: TGTGCCAGCAGGGATAGACAGGGATGGACTGAAGCTTTCTTT. Its protein is CASRDRQGWTEAFF.

The chain carries TRBV7-3 and TRBJ2-3, with TRBD2 identical over 14 bases. Germline CDR1 SGHTA, CDR2 FQGTGA. V dropped 3 bases and J dropped 7; count of bases not matched to a gene: 9. The CDR3 totals 17 residues. The CDR3 spells CASSLAPTSGGANTQYF. The CDR3 DNA follows: TGTGCCAGCAGCTTGGCCCCGACTAGCGGGGGGGCCAATACGCAGTATTTT.

The V call is TRBV10-3, the J call TRBJ1-2; D might be TRBD1 (5 bases). V shed 6 bases and J shed 8 bases, with 22 bases lying between them. The CDR3 has 15 amino acids. Germline V gene lookup returns CDR1 ENHRY and CDR2 SYGVKD. As DNA, the CDR3 is TGTGCCATCAGCGGGTTAAGGGGCTCCAGCGGGGGCTACACCTTC. Translation gives CAISGLRGSSGGYTF.